This entry describes one T cell receptor beta chain. This sample is part of a study of blood T cell repertoires in COVID-19. In the study overall: Donors in the United States, Italy and Spain gave samples during acute or convalescent COVID-19.

Original methodology: How many nucleated cells were present was estimated from reference gene primer amplification. Produced via immunoSEQ multiplex PCR; TCRdb's table is partial and in-frame only. The V and J calls and clone size are taken from that table; D and trimming were inferred from the DNA. The repertoire has 110,000 or so clones, 84% of them found once; the top ten carry around 8%. The CDR3 loop spans 16 amino acids. The germline CDR1 and CDR2 sequences are LGHNA and YNFKEQ. The junction had 5 bases not matched to a gene; V was cut back by 4 bases and J by 0 bases. Material: peripheral blood. This TCR was recovered from a woman aged 40 to 50 with acute or convalescent COVID-19. The chain couples TRBV4-2 to TRBJ1-5; 8 nucleotides match TRBD1. As DNA, the CDR3 is TGTGCCAGCAGCCTTGGGACAGGTCGTAGCAATCAGCCCCAGCATTTT. Translation: CASSLGTGRSNQPQHF.